Included here is one TCR beta chain sequence, with context. Antigen unknown. This sample was taken from a study of cytomegalovirus exposure and HLA in healthy donors. Across the study: Assignment to the Caucasian-associated ancestry cluster applied to 75% to 85% of the approximately 400 genotyped donors. Overall study findings and caveats: Later findings reportedly placed an Asian-associated ancestry cluster below the roughly 670-donor mean for N-insertions.

Trimming took off 7 bases at V and 1 base at J, with 13 bases between the two ends. CDR1 and CDR2 from the germline V gene are SEHNR and FQNEAQ (reference sequence). This CDR3 region has 14 residues. The study sampled nominally healthy donors, though unrecorded immune exposures were likely. PCR was performed using 60 Vbeta and 13 Jbeta primers. Profiling relied on immunoSEQ multiplex PCR, and the TCRdb table lists in-frame clones only, not all of them. The sample lists around 200,000 clones; 65% to 90% were seen once. This chain connects TRBV7-9 to TRBJ1-1; D might be TRBD1 (6 bases). The sample was PBMCs. This TCR came from a girl under 18 in good health and CMV-seronegative. This chain's CDR3 is CASTHRVPNTEAFF. The CDR3 DNA sequence: TGTGCCAGCACACACAGGGTACCGAACACTGAAGCTTTCTTT.